The 32 T cell receptor beta chains below come from one sample, sequenced in a study of T cell repertoires in cytomegalovirus infection. TCRdb re-derived calls from the reads in MiXCR, one entry per CDR3 protein. Counted here are about 160,000 distinct CDR3 sequences, roughly a sixth occurring once; the ten biggest clones make up 18%. Input material: CD8+ T cells from PBMCs. Source of these receptors: a human donor in good health (CMV status not recorded). Some clones in this sample may be carry-over from other donors' samples.

The chain combines TRBV7-6 with TRBJ2-7; D might be TRBD1 (6 bases). The CDR3 contains 14 residues. Germline V gene sequence: CDR1 SGHVS, CDR2 FNYEAQ. V was pared by 0 bases and J by 2 bases, with 8 bases between. CDR3 in DNA: TGTGCCAGCAGCTTAGCAACAGGGCCCTACGAGCAGTACTTC. Translation: CASSLATGPYEQYF.

The chain recombines TRBV28 with TRBJ2-5, with D possibly being TRBD1 or TRBD2 (5 bases each). The V gene lost 2 bases and the J gene lost 0 bases, with 10 bases spanning the gap. CDR1 and CDR2 from the germline V gene are MDHEN and SYDVKM. The CDR3 is 15 amino acids. In DNA, the CDR3 is TGTGCCAGCAGTTTAGGCAGGGAGTACCAAGAGACCCAGTACTTC. This encodes CASSLGREYQETQYF.

The rearrangement joins TRBV7-2 to TRBJ2-3; D gene ambiguous. The CDR3 is 15 residues long. V was clipped by 0 bases and J by 0 bases, with 7 bases between them. Germline V gene sequence: CDR1 SGHTA, CDR2 FQGNSA. The DNA for the CDR3 is TGTGCCAGCAGCTTAGCCCGTGCGAGCACAGATACGCAGTATTTT. Its protein product is CASSLARASTDTQYF.

This chain uses TRBV14 with TRBJ2-2; D is possibly TRBD2 (6 bases). The CDR3 runs to 16 residues. V was clipped by 0 bases and J by 3 bases, with 11 bases between them. The germline gives CDR1 SGHDN, CDR2 FVKESK. In nucleotides, the CDR3 is TGTGCCAGCAGCCAAGAGGGGAGGCCGTACACCGGGGAGCTGTTTTTT. Protein sequence: CASSQEGRPYTGELFF.

This clonotype was seen more than once but under ten times. The chain is built from TRBV12-3 or TRBV12-4 and TRBJ2-7, with a weak D call TRBD1 (6 bases). This CDR3 spans 14 amino acids. Trimming took off 5 bases at V and 7 bases at J, with 18 bases between the two ends. CDR3 sequence (DNA): TGTGCCAGCAGTCCACTAGGACAGTCCGGGGAGCAGTACTTC. This codes for CASSPLGQSGEQYF.

This clonotype was detected a few times. As DNA, the CDR3 is TGTGCCAGCAGCGGCGGGACGTACAATGAGCAGTTCTTC. Protein sequence: CASSGGTYNEQFF. The chain is built from TRBV5-6 and TRBJ2-1; TRBD2 might be the D (6 bases). Germline assignment: CDR1 SGHDT and CDR2 YYEEEE. The CDR3 extends over 13 amino acids. V lost 4 bases and J lost 4, with 9 bases in between. The full variable domain, with the rest looked up from reference TRBV5-6 and TRBJ2-1, is DAGVTQSPTHLIKTRGQQVTLRCSPKSGHDTVSWYQQALGQGPQFIFQYYEEEERQRGNFPDRFSGHQFPNYSSELNVNALLLGDSALYLCASSGGTYNEQFFGPGTRLTVL.

The chain combines TRBV10-1 with TRBJ2-3, with D perhaps assigned TRBD1 or TRBD2 (5 bases each). Trimming shortened V by 9 bases and J by 4 bases, and 20 bases separated the two germline ends. Germline CDR1 WNHNN, CDR2 SYGVQD (reference sequence). There are 15 residues in the CDR3. The CDR3 region is CARLQYLGVADTQYF. CDR3 sequence (DNA): TGCGCCAGACTACAGTATCTGGGGGTGGCAGATACGCAGTATTTT.

This clonotype was counted only a few times. The chain combines TRBV7-2 with TRBJ2-1; 10 bases map to TRBD2. The CDR3 sequence is 16 residues long. Germline values: CDR1 SGHTA, CDR2 FQGNSA. Germline trimming cut 1 base from V and 8 bases from J; bases unmatched to any gene: 8. The CDR3: CASSLVTSGVFDEQFF. The CDR3 DNA follows: TGTGCCAGCAGCTTAGTCACTAGCGGGGTCTTCGATGAGCAGTTCTTC.

V is TRBV29-1 and J is TRBJ1-1; D is perhaps TRBD1 (5 bases). CDR1 is SQVTM and CDR2 is ANQGSEA in the germline V gene. The V gene lost 6 bases and the J gene lost 7 bases, with 18 bases spanning the gap. This CDR3 spans 13 amino acids. CDR3 protein: CSVEGLSPDEAFF. In nucleotides, the CDR3 is TGCAGCGTGGAGGGACTATCCCCGGATGAAGCTTTCTTT. Filled out from reference TRBV29-1 and TRBJ1-1, the complete variable domain reads SAVISQKPSRDICQRGTSLTIQCQVDSQVTMMFWYRQQPGQSLTLIATANQGSEATYESGFVIDKFPISRPNLTFSTLTVSNMSPEDSSIYLCSVEGLSPDEAFFGQGTRLTVV.

This clonotype was observed a handful of times. The V and J genes are TRBV7-9 and TRBJ1-2; no clear D gene. There are 13 residues in the CDR3. With 6 bases removed from V and 10 bases from J, the gap between germline ends came to 18 bases. Looked up from germline, CDR1 is SEHNR and CDR2 is FQNEAQ (reference sequence). DNA for the CDR3: TGTGCCAGCAGTCCGACGGGGATCCGAGACTACACCTTC. This sequence encodes CASSPTGIRDYTF.

The J gene is TRBJ1-1, the V gene TRBV4-1; D is unclear. Trimming removed 0 bases from V and 6 bases from J, with 5 bases in between. The CDR3 is 12 amino acids. Germline CDR1 is MGHRA and CDR2 is YSYEKL. The CDR3 coding sequence is TGCGCCAGCAGCCAAGATCCCCCTGAAGCTTTCTTT. This translates into CASSQDPPEAFF.

V gene TRBV15 combines with J gene TRBJ2-3; TRBD2 matches at 7 bases. CDR1 is LNHNV, CDR2 YYDKDF, per germline (reference sequence). The CDR3 is 14 amino acids. Trimming cost V 5 bases and J 4 bases; bases outside gene matches: 6. The CDR3 spells CATSGAGEADTQYF. As DNA, the CDR3 is TGTGCCACCAGCGGGGCGGGAGAGGCAGATACGCAGTATTTT.

This clonotype was picked up a small number of times. The V call is TRBV7-3, the J call TRBJ2-2, with 7 bases aligning to TRBD1. This CDR3 is built from 14 residues. J was trimmed by 4 bases and V by 6 bases; bases with no gene match: 5. Germline V lookup: CDR1 SGHTA, CDR2 FQGTGA. CDR3 DNA sequence: TGTGCCAGCAGACCGACAGGGACCACCGGGGAGCTGTTTTTT. This codes for CASRPTGTTGELFF.

The chain joins TRBV6-5 to TRBJ2-7, with TRBD1 matching over 7 bases. The V and J ends lost 8 bases and 6 bases, in that order; junction bases with no gene match: 7. CDR1 MNHEY and CDR2 SVGAGI come from the germline V gene. The CDR3 is 12 residues long. The CDR3 region has the DNA TGTGCCAGCTGGGACAGCCACGGCGAGCAGTACTTC. This codes for CASWDSHGEQYF.

The chain employs TRBV28 and TRBJ1-5; maybe TRBD1 (5 bases). Germline V lookup: CDR1 MDHEN, CDR2 SYDVKM. The V end lost 6 bases, the J end lost 7 bases, and 13 bases lay between the germline ends. This CDR3 has 13 amino acids. CDR3 DNA: TGTGCCAGCAGGCCGCCGGGGGAACAGCCCCAGCATTTT. Translated, it gives CASRPPGEQPQHF.

The chain employs TRBV7-2 and TRBJ2-1, with TRBD2 matching over 10 bases. Germline CDR1 reads SGHTA; CDR2 reads FQGNSA. There are 19 residues in the CDR3. The V and J ends lost 2 bases and 8 bases, in that order; junction bases with no gene match: 18. The CDR3 bases are TGTGCCAGCAGCTTATACGTTGGGGGGGGACTAGCGTCGGGACATGAGCAGTTCTTC. It yields the protein CASSLYVGGGLASGHEQFF.

This clonotype was found a few times. The chain joins TRBV7-9 to TRBJ1-5; possible D gene TRBD1, 6 bases. In germline, CDR1 is SEHNR, CDR2 FQNEAQ (reference sequence). The CDR3 runs to 14 residues. V was clipped by 5 bases and J by 7 bases, with 15 bases between them. CDR3 coding DNA: TGTGCCAGCAGCCCAGCGGACAGTACCCAGCCCCAGCATTTT. Amino acid sequence: CASSPADSTQPQHF.

This clonotype has only a few counts. This rearrangement joins TRBV28 to TRBJ2-7; 7 bases match TRBD1. Germline CDR1 is MDHEN and CDR2 is SYDVKM. The CDR3 consists of 15 residues. The ends lost 1 base at V and 0 bases at J; junction bases unmatched: 3. The CDR3 DNA sequence: TGTGCCAGCAGTTTATATAGGGACAGCTCCTACGAGCAGTACTTC. Amino acids: CASSLYRDSSYEQYF.

The genes are TRBV6-6 and TRBJ2-7; the match to TRBD1 covers 8 bases. The germline gives CDR1 MNHNY, CDR2 SVGAGI (reference sequence). This CDR3 contains 15 residues. V lost 2 bases, J lost 2 bases, and 5 bases stayed unmatched. The CDR3 protein is CASSYKLQGAYEQYF. CDR3 DNA sequence: TGTGCCAGCAGTTACAAATTACAGGGGGCCTACGAGCAGTACTTC.

Turning to this clonotype: One end of the junction does not line up with germline, which may come from a read error. This chain connects TRBV6-2 or TRBV6-3 to TRBJ1-1; no definite D call. The CDR3 is 14 residues long. The germline gives CDR1 MNHEY, CDR2 SVGEGT. The CDR3 region is CDSSYVATQTEAFF. The CDR3 DNA is TGTGACAGCAGTTACGTTGCGACCCAAACTGAAGCTTTCTTT.

The V gene is TRBV7-7, the J gene TRBJ2-3, with no clear D. Per the germline V gene, CDR1 is SSHAT and CDR2 is FNYEAQ (reference sequence). There are 13 residues in the CDR3. The ends were cut back, 6 bases at V and 0 bases at J, with 7 bases in the middle. The CDR3: CASSQDSTDTQYF. The CDR3 DNA is TGTGCCAGCAGTCAGGACAGCACAGATACGCAGTATTTT.

The V gene is TRBV28, the J gene TRBJ1-6; weak D call: TRBD1 (5 bases). Trimming pared 9 bases from V and 7 bases from J, leaving 13 bases between. CDR3 length: 13 residues. CDR1 is MDHEN and CDR2 is SYDVKM in the germline V gene. In nucleotides, the CDR3 is TGTGCCAGTTCGGGGCAGATAAATTCACCCCTCCACTTT. Amino acid sequence: CASSGQINSPLHF.

This clonotype was seen more than once but under ten times. Mismatch with germline at one junction end may stem from a read error. This chain joins TRBV7-6 and TRBJ1-6, with D perhaps TRBD1 (5 bases). The germline V gene encodes CDR1 SGHVS and CDR2 FNYEAQ. The length of the CDR3 is 10 residues. CDR3 nucleotides: TGTGCCAGCAGCCCAGGTCGGGACCTCTTT. Encoded protein: CASSPGRDLF.

This clonotype has more than one count but fewer than ten. The V and J genes are TRBV7-8 and TRBJ2-5; 7 positions match TRBD2. This CDR3 comprises 17 residues. The germline V gene has CDR1 SGHVS and CDR2 FQNEAQ. The V segment lost 1 base and the J segment 3 bases; nucleotides outside the gene matches: 11. Here the CDR3 reads CASSLVVITSAEETQYF. The CDR3 DNA reads TGTGCCAGCAGCTTAGTGGTTATAACTAGCGCCGAAGAGACCCAGTACTTC.

This clonotype was seen at least ten times. This chain uses TRBV7-9 with TRBJ2-3; no clear D gene. Trimming removed 7 bases at V and 3 bases at J, with 8 bases between. Germline V gene data show CDR1 as SEHNR and CDR2 as FQNEAQ (reference sequence). The CDR3 runs to 12 residues. The CDR3 DNA follows: TGTGCCAGCACCTCATGGACAGATACGCAGTATTTT. Amino acid sequence: CASTSWTDTQYF.

CDR3 residues: CASSWGLAGYNEQFF. The CDR3 DNA reads TGTGCCAGCAGTTGGGGACTAGCGGGTTACAATGAGCAGTTCTTC. The chain employs TRBV27 and TRBJ2-1, with TRBD2 identical over 12 bases. This CDR3 spans 15 amino acids. The germline CDR1 and CDR2 sequences are MNHEY and SMNVEV (reference sequence). Germline trimming cut 4 bases from V and 4 bases from J; bases unmatched to any gene: 2.

This clonotype has only a few counts. The chain is built from TRBV28 and TRBJ1-2, with TRBD1 as a possible D gene (5 bases). Deletions cut 3 bases from V and 5 bases from J, with 13 bases between. The CDR3 spans 14 residues. CDR1 is MDHEN and CDR2 is SYDVKM in the germline V gene. The CDR3 here is CASSFTGGWYGYTF. The CDR3 coding sequence is TGTGCCAGCAGTTTTACAGGAGGATGGTATGGCTACACCTTC.

This clonotype was seen a few times. The chain joins TRBV7-8 to TRBJ1-5; D is uncertain. V lost 1 base, J lost 0 bases, and 13 bases lay in between. The CDR3 runs 17 residues. CDR1 is SGHVS, CDR2 FQNEAQ, per germline. The CDR3 reads CASSLGSRSYSNQPQHF. Here the CDR3 DNA reads TGTGCCAGCAGCTTAGGTTCCAGGAGCTATAGCAATCAGCCCCAGCATTTT.

The sample holds a few counts of this clonotype. The rearrangement joins TRBV7-3 to TRBJ2-3; 9 bases are shared with TRBD1. The germline V gene has CDR1 SGHTA and CDR2 FQGTGA. Trimming at V came to 7 bases and at J to 6 bases, leaving 11 bases not matched to a gene. The CDR3 extends over 15 amino acids. CDR3 residues: CASTPTGGSMDTQYF. The DNA for the CDR3 is TGTGCCAGCACCCCGACAGGGGGAAGTATGGATACGCAGTATTTT.

This clonotype has more than one count but fewer than ten. The chain recombines TRBV28 with TRBJ1-2; unclear D gene. With 6 bases removed from V and 8 bases from J, the gap between germline ends came to 10 bases. From germline, CDR1 is MDHEN and CDR2 SYDVKM. The CDR3 has 11 amino acids. CDR3 residues: CASRTNGGYTF. CDR3 in DNA: TGTGCCAGCAGGACAAATGGAGGCTACACCTTC.

The rearrangement joins TRBV7-3 to TRBJ2-3; unclear D gene. Between the trimmed V and J ends, which lost 5 bases and 3 bases, there was a span of 9 bases. The germline V gene has CDR1 SGHTA and CDR2 FQGTGA. CDR3 length: 13 residues. The CDR3 loop reads CASSSIATDTQYF. The CDR3 DNA is TGTGCCAGCAGCAGCATAGCTACAGATACGCAGTATTTT.

The V and J genes are TRBV7-2 and TRBJ2-5, with D possibly matching TRBD2 (5 bases). The CDR3 is 13 residues long. Germline V gene data show CDR1 as SGHTA and CDR2 as FQGNSA. Trimming stripped 5 bases from V and 1 base from J, with 8 bases between. The CDR3 nucleotides read TGTGCCAGCAGCCCGGGGTCCCAAGAGACCCAGTACTTC. Translating gives CASSPGSQETQYF.